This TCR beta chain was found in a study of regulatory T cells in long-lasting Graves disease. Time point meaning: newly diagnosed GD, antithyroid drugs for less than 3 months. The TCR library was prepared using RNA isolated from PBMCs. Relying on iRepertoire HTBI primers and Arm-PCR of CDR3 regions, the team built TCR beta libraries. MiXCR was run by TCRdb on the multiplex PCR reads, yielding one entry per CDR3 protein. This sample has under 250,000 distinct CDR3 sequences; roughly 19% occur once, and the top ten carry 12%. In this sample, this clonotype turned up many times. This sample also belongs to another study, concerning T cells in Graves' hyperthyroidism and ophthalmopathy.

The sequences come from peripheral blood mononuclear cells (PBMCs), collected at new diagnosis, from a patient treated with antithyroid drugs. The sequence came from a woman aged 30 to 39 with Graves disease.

The CDR3 sequence is CSVVNALVETQYF. CDR3 in DNA: TGCAGCGTTGTGAACGCCCTGGTGGAGACCCAGTACTTC. The chain uses TRBV29-1 and TRBJ2-5; D not certain. This CDR3 comprises 13 residues. The germline V gene has CDR1 SQVTM and CDR2 ANQGSEA. The V end lost 4 bases, the J end lost 5 bases, and 14 bases lay between the germline ends.